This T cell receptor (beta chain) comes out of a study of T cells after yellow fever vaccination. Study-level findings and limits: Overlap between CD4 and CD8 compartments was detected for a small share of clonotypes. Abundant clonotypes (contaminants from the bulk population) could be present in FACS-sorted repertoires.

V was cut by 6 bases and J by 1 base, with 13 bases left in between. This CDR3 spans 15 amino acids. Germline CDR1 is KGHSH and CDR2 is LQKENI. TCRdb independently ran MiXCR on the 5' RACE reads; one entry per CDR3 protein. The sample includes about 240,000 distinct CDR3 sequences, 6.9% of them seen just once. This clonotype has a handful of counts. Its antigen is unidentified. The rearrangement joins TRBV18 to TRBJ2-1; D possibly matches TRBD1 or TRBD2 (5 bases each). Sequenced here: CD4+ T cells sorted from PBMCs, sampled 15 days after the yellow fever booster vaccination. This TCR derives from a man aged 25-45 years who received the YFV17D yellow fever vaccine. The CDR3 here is CASSPLGESYNEQFF. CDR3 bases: TGTGCCAGCTCTCCTTTGGGGGAGTCCTACAATGAGCAGTTCTTC.